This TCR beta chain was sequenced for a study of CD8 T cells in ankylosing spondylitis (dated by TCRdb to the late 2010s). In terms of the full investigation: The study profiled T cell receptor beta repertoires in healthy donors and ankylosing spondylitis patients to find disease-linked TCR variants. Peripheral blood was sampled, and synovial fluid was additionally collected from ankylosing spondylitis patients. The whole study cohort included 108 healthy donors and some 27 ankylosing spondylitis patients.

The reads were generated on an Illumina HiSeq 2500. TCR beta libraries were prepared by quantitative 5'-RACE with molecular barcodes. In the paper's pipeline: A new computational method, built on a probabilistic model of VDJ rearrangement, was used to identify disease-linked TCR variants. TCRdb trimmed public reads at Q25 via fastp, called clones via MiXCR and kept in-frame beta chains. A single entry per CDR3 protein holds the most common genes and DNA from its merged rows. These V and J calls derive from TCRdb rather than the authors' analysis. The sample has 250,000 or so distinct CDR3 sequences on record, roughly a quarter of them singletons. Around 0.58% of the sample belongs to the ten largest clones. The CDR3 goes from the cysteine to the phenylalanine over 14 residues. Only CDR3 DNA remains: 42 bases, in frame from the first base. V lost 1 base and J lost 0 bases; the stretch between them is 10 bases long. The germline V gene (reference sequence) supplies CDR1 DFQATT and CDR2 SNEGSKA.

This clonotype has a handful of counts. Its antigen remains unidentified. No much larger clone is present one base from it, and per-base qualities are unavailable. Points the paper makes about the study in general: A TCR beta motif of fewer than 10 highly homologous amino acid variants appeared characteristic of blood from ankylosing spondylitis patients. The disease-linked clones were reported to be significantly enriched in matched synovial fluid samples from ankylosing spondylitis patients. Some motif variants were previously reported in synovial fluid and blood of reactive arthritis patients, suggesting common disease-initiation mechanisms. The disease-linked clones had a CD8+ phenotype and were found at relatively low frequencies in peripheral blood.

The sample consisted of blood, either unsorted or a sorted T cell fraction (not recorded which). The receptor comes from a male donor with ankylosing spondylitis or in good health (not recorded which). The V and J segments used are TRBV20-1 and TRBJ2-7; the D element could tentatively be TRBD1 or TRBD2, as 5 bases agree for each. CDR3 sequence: CSARGDGTSYEQYF. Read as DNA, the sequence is TGCAGTGCTAGAGGGGACGGTACCTCCTACGAGCAGTACTTC.